This TCR beta chain appears in the sequencing data of a study of T cells in tumors after PD-1 blockade. The overall study: During anti-PD-1 treatment, some patients continued daily vismodegib 150 mg. Peripheral blood samples averaged about 33,000 unique clonotypes and some 120,000 templates. Study outcomes and limitations: About 41% of tumor TCR clonotypes were also found in blood.

Genomic DNA template from tumor biopsies or peripheral blood, roughly 616 ng to 6,004 ng input. Using immunoSEQ multiplex PCR, the repertoire was profiled, and TCRdb retains in-frame clones only, with some absent. The profile shows approximately 50,000 clones, more than 60% of them singletons. This CDR3 region has 13 residues. V lost 2 bases to trimming and J lost 1 base, with 3 bases between them. Per germline, CDR1 SGHDN and CDR2 FVKESK. This clone occurred once. As yet, its antigen is unknown. The TCR sequence derives from a human donor with advanced basal cell or squamous cell carcinoma (not recorded which). The gene calls are TRBV14 and TRBJ1-5; D not resolved. The sequenced sample was PBMCs, obtained before anti-PD-1 therapy. The CDR3 DNA is TGTGCCAGCAGCCAATGGAGCAATCAGCCCCAGCATTTT. It yields the protein CASSQWSNQPQHF.